These T cell receptor beta chains were read from a single sample in a study of T cell responses to AZD1222 COVID-19 vaccine. The table came from immunoSEQ multiplex PCR; TCRdb's copy has only in-frame clones and leaves some out. The table includes about 55,000 clones, roughly 85% detected once. Source: peripheral blood, taken on day 0 of AZD1222 vaccination. All receptors derive from an adult in good health. Both conserved end residues are part of each CDR3. A D gene is named only where the DNA matches it firmly. Clone sizes are given selectively: once, few, many, or a class where the clone is expanded.

d_call,v_call,clone_size,j_call,cdr3_aa,cdr3_nt
NA,TRBV29-1,NA,TRBJ1-1,CSVRAGATEAFF,TGCAGCGTAAGGGCAGGGGCCACTGAAGCTTTCTTT
TRBD2,TRBV5-1,NA,TRBJ2-3,CASSWRLAGEGAQYF,TGCGCCAGCAGCTGGAGACTAGCGGGGGAAGGTGCGCAGTATTTT
TRBD1,TRBV11-1,few,TRBJ2-7,CASSSGTGGPYEQYF,TGTGCCAGCAGCTCTGGGACAGGGGGACCCTACGAGCAGTACTTC
TRBD1,TRBV3-1/TRBV3-2,NA,TRBJ2-7,CASSLRDRGQYEQYF,TGTGCCAGCAGCCTGAGGGACAGGGGGCAATACGAGCAGTACTTC
TRBD2,TRBV5-4,once,TRBJ2-1,CASSPRTSGGDNEQFF,TGTGCCAGCAGCCCCCGGACTAGCGGGGGGGACAATGAGCAGTTCTTC
NA,TRBV19,NA,TRBJ1-6,CASSINSPSAPLHF,TGTGCCAGTAGTATAAATTCCCCGTCGGCACCCCTCCACTTT
NA,TRBV7-9,once,TRBJ2-1,CASSPTGGASYNEQFF,TGTGCCAGCAGTCCCACCGGGGGCGCTTCCTACAATGAGCAGTTCTTC
TRBD1,TRBV30,NA,TRBJ1-3,CAWAAGGSSGNTIYF,TGTGCCTGGGCTGCAGGGGGTAGCTCTGGAAACACCATATATTTT
NA,TRBV12-3/TRBV12-4,NA,TRBJ2-7,CASSLNYEQYF,TGTGCCAGCAGTCTTAACTACGAGCAGTACTTC
NA,TRBV30,NA,TRBJ1-2,CAWDSTGTPGDYGYTF,TGTGCCTGGGATTCCACCGGGACACCGGGGGACTATGGCTACACCTTC
NA,TRBV28,NA,TRBJ1-3,CASSPGTVSGNTIYF,TGTGCCAGCAGTCCTGGGACGGTGTCTGGAAACACCATATATTTT
TRBD1,TRBV4-3,few,TRBJ1-6,CASSQDLGDRPLSPLHF,TGCGCCAGCAGCCAAGATCTGGGGGACAGGCCTTTGTCGCCCCTCCACTTT
NA,TRBV19,few,TRBJ1-1,CASSMKGDTEAFF,TGTGCCAGTAGTATGAAGGGTGACACTGAAGCTTTCTTT
NA,TRBV7-2,NA,TRBJ2-7,CASSLGQGGHEQYF,TGTGCCAGCAGCTTGGGGCAGGGGGGTCACGAGCAGTACTTC
NA,TRBV27,NA,TRBJ2-3,CASSLLGGRRADTQYF,TGTGCCAGCAGTTTATTGGGGGGGCGCCGAGCAGATACGCAGTATTTT
NA,TRBV30,once,TRBJ1-1,CAWSNSPMNTEAFF,TGTGCCTGGAGCAACAGCCCCATGAACACTGAAGCTTTCTTT
NA,TRBV7-8,NA,TRBJ2-7,CASSPRGAAYEQYF,TGTGCCAGCAGCCCCCGGGGGGCCGCCTACGAGCAGTACTTC
NA,TRBV7-9,NA,TRBJ2-7,CASSLFGVDRSSYEQYF,TGTGCCAGCAGCTTATTTGGGGTTGATAGGAGCTCCTACGAGCAGTACTTC
NA,TRBV27,NA,TRBJ1-1,CASTTGGGTEAFF,TGTGCCAGCACTACGGGGGGAGGAACTGAAGCTTTCTTT
NA,TRBV19,NA,TRBJ2-7,CASSREEGTYEQYF,TGTGCCAGTAGTAGAGAGGAGGGAACCTACGAGCAGTACTTC
NA,TRBV6-5,NA,TRBJ2-7,CASNPPGGTYEQYF,TGTGCCAGCAATCCCCCCGGGGGAACTTACGAGCAGTACTTC
NA,TRBV6-6,NA,TRBJ1-2,CASSLMGGKDGYTF,TGTGCCAGCAGTCTAATGGGGGGGAAGGATGGCTACACCTTC
NA,TRBV3-1/TRBV3-2,once,TRBJ1-5,CASSQSGNQPQHF,TGTGCCAGCAGCCAATCTGGGAATCAGCCCCAGCATTTT
NA,TRBV21-1,NA,TRBJ2-5,CASSIAISLGLAGLSPRETQYF,TGTGCCAGCAGCATCGCTATCTCACTCGGACTAGCGGGGTTAAGCCCGCGGGAGACCCAGTACTTC
NA,TRBV7-2,NA,TRBJ1-2,CASSQGGGYTF,TGTGCCAGCAGCCAGGGCGGCGGCTACACCTTC
NA,TRBV4-2,once,TRBJ1-6,CASSGGGSSYNSPLHF,TGTGCCAGCAGTGGCGGTGGGAGCTCCTATAATTCACCCCTCCACTTT
TRBD2,TRBV7-3,NA,TRBJ2-3,CASSQSGTSTDTQYF,TGTGCCAGCAGCCAAAGCGGGACTAGCACAGATACGCAGTATTTT
NA,TRBV12-5,few,TRBJ2-1,CASGFGGGPGYNEQFF,TGTGCTAGTGGTTTTGGAGGGGGTCCAGGCTACAATGAGCAGTTCTTC
NA,TRBV2,NA,TRBJ2-7,CASSEEAGRSSYEQYF,TGTGCCAGCAGTGAAGAGGCGGGTCGATCCTCCTACGAGCAGTACTTC
NA,TRBV7-2,NA,TRBJ2-5,CASSLVSGGPSQTQYF,TGTGCCAGCAGCTTAGTATCGGGTGGCCCGAGCCAGACCCAGTACTTC
TRBD1,TRBV6-5,NA,TRBJ1-2,CASSYGGGAGYTF,TGTGCCAGCAGTTACGGAGGGGGCGCGGGCTACACCTTC
TRBD2,TRBV18,NA,TRBJ2-1,CASSSGGTYNEQFF,TGTGCCAGCTCTAGCGGGGGAACCTACAATGAGCAGTTCTTC
NA,TRBV6-5,NA,TRBJ1-1,CAVGQTNTEAFF,TGTGCCGTTGGACAAACGAACACTGAAGCTTTCTTT